This is a list of T cell receptor beta chains from one sample in a study of shared clonotypes between healthy human individuals. Sequencing used immunoSEQ multiplex PCR; TCRdb keeps in-frame clones, though not all of them. The sample holds about 980,000 clones, approximately 80% seen once. Material for sequencing was memory CD4+ T cells sorted from blood. Receptors originate from a man in his late teens or twenties in good health. Each CDR3 is given with its conserved first and last residue. D genes are given only for firm matches. A clone size is listed for some rows: how often the clone was seen (once, few, many), or a class if it is expanded.

>NA|TRBJ2-5|TRBV15|NA|15
CATSRDIETGETQYF
TGTGCCACCAGCAGAGATATCGAGACCGGGGAGACCCAGTACTTC
>TRBD1|TRBJ1-1|TRBV5-5|NA|15
CASSLEGQGNTEAFF
TGTGCCAGCAGCTTGGAAGGACAGGGCAACACTGAAGCTTTCTTT
>TRBD1|TRBJ2-7|TRBV27|few|14
CASSRDRGAYEQYF
TGTGCCAGCAGTAGAGACAGGGGAGCCTACGAGCAGTACTTC
>TRBD2|TRBJ2-4|TRBV11-2|NA|15
CASSLAAGGPDIQYF
TGTGCCAGCAGCTTAGCGGCGGGGGGCCCGGACATTCAGTACTTC
>TRBD1|TRBJ2-7|TRBV5-1|few|16
CASSWPGGTGAYEQYF
TGCGCCAGCAGCTGGCCGGGCGGGACAGGGGCCTACGAGCAGTACTTC
>NA|TRBJ1-2|TRBV13|NA|17
CASSPTLRGGGHYGYTF
TGTGCCAGCAGCCCAACTCTTCGGGGGGGTGGTCACTATGGCTACACCTTC
>NA|TRBJ2-7|TRBV6-5|few|12
CASKGNFYEQYF
TGTGCCAGCAAGGGGAACTTCTACGAGCAGTACTTC
>NA|TRBJ2-7|TRBV7-9|once|13
CASMGGRSYEQYF
TGTGCCAGCATGGGGGGACGATCCTACGAGCAGTACTTC
>NA|TRBJ2-3|TRBV5-6|NA|12
CASSFQTDTQYF
TGTGCCAGCAGCTTCCAAACAGATACGCAGTATTTT
>NA|TRBJ2-2|TRBV9|NA|15
CASSLLAANTGELFF
TGTGCCAGCAGCCTCCTGGCAGCGAACACCGGGGAGCTGTTTTTT
>NA|TRBJ2-6|TRBV7-2|few|15
CASSSIRSGANVLTF
TGTGCCAGCAGCTCCATTCGCTCTGGGGCCAACGTCCTGACTTTC
>NA|TRBJ1-5|TRBV5-1|NA|13
CASSAGPDQPQHF
TGCGCCAGCAGCGCTGGGCCCGATCAGCCCCAGCATTTT
>TRBD1|TRBJ2-2|TRBV28|NA|14
CASQRQGRAGELFF
TGTGCCAGCCAGAGACAGGGGCGAGCCGGGGAGCTGTTTTTT
>NA|TRBJ1-4|TRBV28|NA|14
CASTSDRFREKLFF
TGTGCCAGCACCTCGGACAGATTTAGAGAAAAACTGTTTTTT
>NA|TRBJ1-6|TRBV21-1|NA|14
CASRTGHRNSPLHF
TGTGCCAGCAGAACGGGACACCGAAATTCACCCCTCCACTTT
>NA|TRBJ1-2|TRBV19|NA|12
CASSNIGAGYTF
TGTGCCAGTAGTAACATCGGCGCCGGCTACACCTTC
>NA|TRBJ1-2|TRBV7-9|NA|13
CASSLREDSHYTF
TGTGCCAGCAGCTTACGGGAGGACAGCCACTACACCTTC
>TRBD1|TRBJ1-6|TRBV7-3|NA|15
CASSATGTGNSPLHF
TGTGCCAGCAGCGCCACCGGGACAGGGAACTCACCCCTCCACTTT
>NA|TRBJ2-5|TRBV6-1|NA|13
CASNVGPLETQYF
TGTGCCAGCAACGTCGGCCCTTTGGAGACCCAGTACTTC
>NA|TRBJ2-5|TRBV2|NA|16
CASKPTGHLRQETQYF
TGTGCCAGCAAACCTACGGGACACTTAAGGCAGGAGACCCAGTACTTC
>NA|TRBJ2-7|TRBV5-6|NA|14
CASSFGSSSYEQYF
TGTGCCAGCAGCTTCGGCAGCTCCTCCTACGAGCAGTACTTC
>TRBD1|TRBJ2-4|TRBV5-4|once|16
CASSLPGDSGKGIQYF
TGTGCCAGCAGCCTTCCCGGGGACAGTGGAAAGGGGATTCAGTACTTC
>TRBD2|TRBJ2-3|TRBV28|NA|15
CASSLYGRGTDTQYF
TGTGCCAGCAGTTTATACGGGAGGGGCACAGATACGCAGTATTTT
>TRBD1|TRBJ1-6|TRBV7-8|NA|17
CARTGQGASSYNSPLHF
TGTGCCAGAACCGGACAGGGGGCGAGCTCCTATAATTCACCCCTCCACTTT
>TRBD1|TRBJ1-2|TRBV6-5|NA|14
CASSWDRRSYGYTF
TGTGCCAGCAGTTGGGACAGGAGATCCTATGGCTACACCTTC
>NA|TRBJ1-6|TRBV6-5|NA|14
CASRLGRINSPLHF
TGTGCCAGCAGGCTCGGACGGATCAATTCACCCCTCCACTTT
>TRBD1|TRBJ1-4|TRBV6-1|NA|14
CASGRGQGNEKLFF
TGTGCCAGCGGAAGGGGACAGGGGAATGAAAAACTGTTTTTT